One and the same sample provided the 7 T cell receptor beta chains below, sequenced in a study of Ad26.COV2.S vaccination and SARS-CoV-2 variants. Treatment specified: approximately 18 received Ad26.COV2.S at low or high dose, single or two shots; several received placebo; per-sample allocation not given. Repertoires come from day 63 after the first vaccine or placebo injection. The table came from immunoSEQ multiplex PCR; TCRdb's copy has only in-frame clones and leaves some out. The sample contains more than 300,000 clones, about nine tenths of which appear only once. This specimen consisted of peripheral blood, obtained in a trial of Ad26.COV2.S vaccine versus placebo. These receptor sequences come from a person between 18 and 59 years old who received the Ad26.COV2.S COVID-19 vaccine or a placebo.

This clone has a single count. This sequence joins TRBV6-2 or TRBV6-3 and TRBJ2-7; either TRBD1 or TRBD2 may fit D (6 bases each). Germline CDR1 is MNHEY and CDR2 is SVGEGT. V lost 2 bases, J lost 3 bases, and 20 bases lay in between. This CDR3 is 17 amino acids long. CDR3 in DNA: TGTGCCAGCAGTTACGGGGGGCTAGGGGTCCATGTCTACGAGCAGTACTTC. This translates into CASSYGGLGVHVYEQYF.

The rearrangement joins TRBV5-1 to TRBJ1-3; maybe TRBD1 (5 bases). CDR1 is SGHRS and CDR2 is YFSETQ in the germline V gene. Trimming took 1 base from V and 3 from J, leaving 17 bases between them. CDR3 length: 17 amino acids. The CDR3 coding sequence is TGCGCCAGCAGCTTGCGGGGGGAACAAGGCCTTGGAAACACCATATATTTT. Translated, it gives CASSLRGEQGLGNTIYF.

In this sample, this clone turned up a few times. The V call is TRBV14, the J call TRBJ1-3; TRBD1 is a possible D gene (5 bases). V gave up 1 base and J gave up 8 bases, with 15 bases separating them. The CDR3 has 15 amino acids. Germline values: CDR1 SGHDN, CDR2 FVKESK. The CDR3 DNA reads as TGTGCCAGCAGCCAAGGGGGGTTCTCCGGTCACACCATATATTTT. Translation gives CASSQGGFSGHTIYF.

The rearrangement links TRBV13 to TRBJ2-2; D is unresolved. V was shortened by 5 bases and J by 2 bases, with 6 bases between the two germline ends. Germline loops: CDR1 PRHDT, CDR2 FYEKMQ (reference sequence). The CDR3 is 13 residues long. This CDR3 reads CASSPGNTGELFF. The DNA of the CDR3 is TGTGCCAGCAGCCCGGGTAACACCGGGGAGCTGTTTTTT.

CDR3 coding DNA: TGTGCCAGCTCACCGGGCAGGGCCTTGGATACGCAGTATTTT. Its protein is CASSPGRALDTQYF. The chain couples TRBV18 to TRBJ2-3, with D possibly matching TRBD1 (5 bases). There are 14 residues in the CDR3. V dropped 3 bases and J dropped 6 bases, with 13 bases sitting between them. Germline V gene lookup returns CDR1 KGHSH and CDR2 LQKENI.

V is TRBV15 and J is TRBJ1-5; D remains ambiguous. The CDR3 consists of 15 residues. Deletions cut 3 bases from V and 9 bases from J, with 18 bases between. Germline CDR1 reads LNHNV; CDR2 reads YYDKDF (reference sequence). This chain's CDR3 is CATSSSARSLRPQHF. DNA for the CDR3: TGTGCCACCAGCAGTTCGGCCAGGTCCTTGCGGCCCCAGCATTTT.

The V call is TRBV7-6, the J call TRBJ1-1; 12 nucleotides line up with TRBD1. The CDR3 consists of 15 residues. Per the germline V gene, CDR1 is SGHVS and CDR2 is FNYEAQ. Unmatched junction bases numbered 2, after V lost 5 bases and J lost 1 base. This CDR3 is CASSEGQGANTEAFF. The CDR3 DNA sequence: TGTGCCAGCAGCGAGGGACAGGGGGCGAACACTGAAGCTTTCTTT.